This T cell receptor beta chain was documented in a study of blood T cell repertoires in COVID-19. About the study: Nucleic acid was either cDNA or gDNA, and it came from T cells, B-cell-depleted T cells, or PBMCs.

The germline CDR1 and CDR2 sequences are ENHRY and SYGVKD. Trimming took off 6 bases at V and 8 bases at J, with 13 bases between the two ends. This CDR3 has 13 amino acids. Seattle participants joined during active infection and were tracked over time. The data were produced by immunoSEQ multiplex PCR, yet TCRdb's version contains in-frame clones alone and is incomplete. The data show 250,000 to 300,000 clones, with approximately 91% seen just once and about 2.2% held by the top ten. The origin of this receptor is a woman aged 30 to 39 with COVID-19, enrolled during active disease. V and J are TRBV10-3 and TRBJ1-4; D is unclear. The sample was peripheral blood. In DNA, the CDR3 is TGTGCCATCAGGCCTAACGAGGGAGAAAAACTGTTTTTT. It specifies CAIRPNEGEKLFF.